This T cell receptor beta chain was recorded in a study of CD4+ T cells in melanoma. General study results and limits: CD8+ T cell, macrophage and B cell function reportedly correlated with neoantigen-specific CD4+ T cells.

Germline-derived CDR1 and CDR2 are SGHAT and FQNNGV. The CDR3 covers 16 residues. With 5 bases removed from V and 4 bases from J, the gap between germline ends came to 18 bases. Sequenced by immunoSEQ multiplex PCR; TCRdb stores in-frame clones only, minus some. Here the sample spans about 110,000 clones, roughly 90% being singletons. With regard to this clone: What it binds is unknown.

This sequence joins TRBV11-2 and TRBJ2-1; D possibly matches TRBD1 or TRBD2 (6 bases each). This clonotype was sampled from a human donor with melanoma. The sequenced sample consisted of peripheral blood. CDR3 in DNA: TGTGCCAGCAGCGGAGGGGGGAACGGGGCTTACAATGAGCAGTTCTTC. Protein product: CASSGGGNGAYNEQFF.